Shown below are 10 T cell receptor beta chains from a single sample sequenced in a study of shared clonotypes between healthy human individuals. The repertoire was sequenced with immunoSEQ multiplex PCR; TCRdb's copy has only in-frame clones and lacks some. The sample carries about 2,200,000 clones, 93% recorded once. Terminally differentiated effector memory CD45RA+ cells were excluded from the naive CD8 cells, which were CD45RO-negative and positively selected for CCR7. Source material: naive CD8+ T cells from PBMCs. These receptors all come from a young man in good health. Some clones in this sample may be carry-over from other donors' samples.

V usage is TRBV7-9 and J usage is TRBJ2-1; D is unclear. The germline CDR1 and CDR2 sequences are SEHNR and FQNEAQ (reference sequence). This CDR3 has 12 residues. V was clipped by 5 bases and J by 5 bases, with 7 bases between them. CDR3 nucleotide sequence: TGTGCCAGCAGCCCCAACCACAATGAGCAGTTCTTC. Translating gives CASSPNHNEQFF.

The chain uses TRBV28 and TRBJ2-1; 8 nucleotides agree with TRBD2. Germline V CDR1 and CDR2: MDHEN, SYDVKM. The trim removed 5 bases at V and 1 base at J, leaving 13 bases unmatched. The CDR3 has 18 amino acids. DNA for the CDR3: TGTGCCAGCAGTCACCCCCTGATTAGCGGGACGTCCTACAATGAGCAGTTCTTC. Translating it yields CASSHPLISGTSYNEQFF.

This chain joins TRBV7-8 and TRBJ1-1; no reliable D call. The CDR3 length is 13 residues. Germline V gene sequence: CDR1 SGHVS, CDR2 FQNEAQ. The V gene lost 2 bases and the J gene lost 3 bases, with 7 bases spanning the gap. The CDR3 DNA follows: TGTGCCAGCAGCTTACCGCCCCACACTGAAGCTTTCTTT. This codes for CASSLPPHTEAFF.

This chain links TRBV27 with TRBJ1-1; 7 positions agree with TRBD1. V shed 0 bases and J 3 bases; nucleotides not matched to a gene: 10. This CDR3 region has 17 residues. Germline CDR1 and CDR2: MNHEY and SMNVEV (reference sequence). The CDR3 region has the DNA TGTGCCAGCAGTTTATCCTCCTGGCCAGGGGGATACACTGAAGCTTTCTTT. Translation gives CASSLSSWPGGYTEAFF.

The chain has TRBV28 and TRBJ2-1; D gene unclear. The germline gives CDR1 MDHEN, CDR2 SYDVKM. The CDR3 is made up of 15 amino acids. V was shortened by 5 bases and J by 2 bases, with 13 bases between the two germline ends. The CDR3 region is CASSPRDGAYNEQFF. CDR3 nucleotide sequence: TGTGCCAGCAGTCCCCGAGACGGAGCCTACAATGAGCAGTTCTTC.

Notes on this clone: The sample has other DNA sequences that encode this CDR3 too. The rearrangement uses TRBV9 and TRBJ1-1, with 7 bases aligning to TRBD1. With V trimmed by 3 bases and J by 0 bases, 2 bases remained unmatched. CDR1 is SGDLS, CDR2 YYNGEE, per germline. This CDR3 region has 14 residues. CDR3 protein: CASSARGMNTEAFF. Here the CDR3 DNA reads TGTGCCAGCAGCGCCAGGGGGATGAACACTGAAGCTTTCTTT.

The V gene is TRBV5-1, the J gene TRBJ1-2; 7 positions agree with TRBD1. The germline gives CDR1 SGHRS, CDR2 YFSETQ. V shed 3 bases and J 7 bases; nucleotides not matched to a gene: 9. There are 14 residues in the CDR3. The CDR3 sequence: CASSSQTGLGGYTF. CDR3 nucleotides: TGCGCCAGCAGCTCACAGACAGGGTTAGGTGGCTACACCTTC.

This clone showed up just once. The genes are TRBV19 and TRBJ2-1; TRBD1 is a possible D gene (6 bases). Germline V CDR1 and CDR2: LNHDA, SQIVND (reference sequence). The CDR3 totals 16 residues. V lost 5 bases and J 0 bases, leaving 14 bases between the germline ends. CDR3 sequence: CASSLQGGLSYNEQFF. CDR3 DNA sequence: TGTGCCAGTAGTTTGCAAGGGGGTCTCTCCTACAATGAGCAGTTCTTC.

The chain recombines TRBV7-8 with TRBJ1-2; no definite D call. The CDR3 extends over 15 amino acids. The germline V and J ends were trimmed by 4 bases and 8 bases, with 20 bases remaining between them. Germline V gene data show CDR1 as SGHVS and CDR2 as FQNEAQ. The CDR3 is CASSSLAPGSGGYTF. The CDR3 bases are TGTGCCAGCAGCTCGTTAGCCCCCGGGTCCGGGGGCTACACCTTC.

This clone appeared once. The chain employs TRBV7-2 and TRBJ1-1, with 9 nucleotides matching TRBD1. J was trimmed by 0 bases and V by 5 bases; bases with no gene match: 7. Germline CDR1 reads SGHTA; CDR2 reads FQGNSA. The length of the CDR3 is 16 residues. The CDR3 nucleotides are TGTGCCAGCAGCCACGGGACAGGGAGGGTGAACACTGAAGCTTTCTTT. Translation gives CASSHGTGRVNTEAFF.